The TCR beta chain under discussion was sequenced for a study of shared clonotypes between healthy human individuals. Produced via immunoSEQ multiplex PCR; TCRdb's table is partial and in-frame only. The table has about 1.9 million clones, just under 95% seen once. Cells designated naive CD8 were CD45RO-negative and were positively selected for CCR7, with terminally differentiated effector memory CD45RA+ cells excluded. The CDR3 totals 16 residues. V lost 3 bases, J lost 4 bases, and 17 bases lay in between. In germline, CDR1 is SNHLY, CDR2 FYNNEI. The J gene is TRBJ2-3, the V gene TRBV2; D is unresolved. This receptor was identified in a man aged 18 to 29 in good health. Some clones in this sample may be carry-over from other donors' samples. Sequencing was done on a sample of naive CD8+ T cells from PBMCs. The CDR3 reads CASSDLASRSSDTQYF. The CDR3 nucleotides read TGTGCCAGCAGTGATTTAGCAAGCCGAAGCTCAGATACGCAGTATTTT.